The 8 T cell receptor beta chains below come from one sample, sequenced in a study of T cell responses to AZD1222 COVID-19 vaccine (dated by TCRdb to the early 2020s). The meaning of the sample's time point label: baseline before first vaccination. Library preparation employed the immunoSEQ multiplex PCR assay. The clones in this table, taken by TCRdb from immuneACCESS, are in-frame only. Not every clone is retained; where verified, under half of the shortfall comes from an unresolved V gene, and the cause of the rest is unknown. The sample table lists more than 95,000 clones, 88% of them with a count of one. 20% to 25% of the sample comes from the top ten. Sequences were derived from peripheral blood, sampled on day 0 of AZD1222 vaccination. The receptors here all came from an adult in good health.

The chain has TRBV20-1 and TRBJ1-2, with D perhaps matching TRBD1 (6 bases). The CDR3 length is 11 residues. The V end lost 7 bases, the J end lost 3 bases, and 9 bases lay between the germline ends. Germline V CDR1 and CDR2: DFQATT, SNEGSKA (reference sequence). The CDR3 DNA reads TGCAGTGTGGGGGGCGACTATGGCTACACCTTC. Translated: CSVGGDYGYTF.

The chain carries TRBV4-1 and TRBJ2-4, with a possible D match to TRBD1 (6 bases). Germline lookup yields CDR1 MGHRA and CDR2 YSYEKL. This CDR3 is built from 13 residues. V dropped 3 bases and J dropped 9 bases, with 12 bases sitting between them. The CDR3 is CASSHYRDVIQYF. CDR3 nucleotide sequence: TGCGCCAGCAGCCACTACAGGGATGTCATTCAGTACTTC.

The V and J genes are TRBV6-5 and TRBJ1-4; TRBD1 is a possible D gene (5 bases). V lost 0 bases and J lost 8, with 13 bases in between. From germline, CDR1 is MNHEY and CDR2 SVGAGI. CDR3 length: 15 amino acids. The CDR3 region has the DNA TGTGCCAGCAGTTACTCCGGCAGGGTTGGCGAAAAACTGTTTTTT. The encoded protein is CASSYSGRVGEKLFF.

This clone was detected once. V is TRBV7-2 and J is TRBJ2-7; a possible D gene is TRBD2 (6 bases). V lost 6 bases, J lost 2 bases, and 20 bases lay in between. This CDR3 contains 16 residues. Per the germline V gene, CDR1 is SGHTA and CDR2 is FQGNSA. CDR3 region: CASRVIPTAGTYEQYF. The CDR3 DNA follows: TGTGCCAGCAGAGTCATTCCAACGGCGGGGACCTACGAGCAGTACTTC.

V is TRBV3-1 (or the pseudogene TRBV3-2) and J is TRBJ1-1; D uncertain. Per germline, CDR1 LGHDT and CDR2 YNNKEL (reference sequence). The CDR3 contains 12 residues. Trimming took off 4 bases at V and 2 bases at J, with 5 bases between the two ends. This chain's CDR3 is CASSRANTEAFF. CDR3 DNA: TGTGCCAGCAGCCGGGCAAACACTGAAGCTTTCTTT.

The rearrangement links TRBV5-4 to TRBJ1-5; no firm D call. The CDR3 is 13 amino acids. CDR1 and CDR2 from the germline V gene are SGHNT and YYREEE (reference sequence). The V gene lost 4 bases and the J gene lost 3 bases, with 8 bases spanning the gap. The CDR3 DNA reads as TGTGCCAGCAGCAGCGGGCTCAATCAGCCCCAGCATTTT. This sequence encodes CASSSGLNQPQHF.

In DNA, the CDR3 is TGTGCCAGTAGTATAGGGGTAAATCAGCCCCAGCATTTT. Translated: CASSIGVNQPQHF. This chain links TRBV19 with TRBJ1-5; D is unresolved. The ends were cut back, 1 base at V and 4 bases at J, with 5 bases in the middle. Germline values: CDR1 LNHDA, CDR2 SQIVND (reference sequence). This CDR3 spans 13 amino acids. Complete variable domain (other parts from reference TRBV19 and TRBJ1-5): DGGITQSPKYLFRKEGQNVTLSCEQNLNHDAMYWYRQDPGQGLRLIYYSQIVNDFQKGDIAEGYSVSREKKESFPLTVTSAQKNPTAFYLCASSIGVNQPQHFGDGTRLSIL.

CDR3 in amino acids: CASSRVGGLDSPLHF. Here the CDR3 DNA reads TGTGCCAGTAGTAGGGTTGGGGGGCTTGATTCACCCCTCCACTTT. V is TRBV19 and J is TRBJ1-6; the D gene is possibly TRBD1 (6 bases). V was trimmed by 4 bases and J by 8 bases, leaving 15 bases between them. CDR3 length: 15 amino acids. The V gene's germline CDR1 is LNHDA and CDR2 SQIVND (reference sequence).